These 5 T cell receptor beta chains originate from one sample sequenced in a study of T cells in women clearing cervical HPV infection. Produced via immunoSEQ multiplex PCR; TCRdb's table is partial and in-frame only. The table gives tens of thousands of clones; the top ten clones make up around 7% of it. The material sequenced was blood buffy coat. The receptor source for this set is a woman between 18 and 69 years old with a cervical HPV16 infection that either progressed to CIN3+ or cleared (not recorded which).

Turning to this clone: The read terminates 3 residues ahead of where the CDR3 ends, so the germline J gene completes it. The chain employs TRBV5-5 and TRBJ1-2, with 9 bases aligning to TRBD1. The CDR3 spans 14 residues. Germline V gives CDR1 SGHKS, CDR2 YYEKEE (reference sequence). With V trimmed by 4 bases and J by 5 bases, 6 bases remained unmatched. This CDR3 is CASSPKGQGYGYTF. CDR3 bases read: TGTGCCAGCAGCCCTAAGGGACAGGGATATGGC. Complete variable domain (other parts from reference TRBV5-5 and TRBJ1-2): DAGVTQSPTHLIKTRGQQVTLRCSPISGHKSVSWYQQVLGQGPQFIFQYYEKEERGRGNFPDRFSARQFPNYSSELNVNALLLGDSALYLCASSPKGQGYGYTFGSGTRLTVV.

As regards this clone: The read stops 3 residues short of the end of the CDR3; the missing end is completed from the germline J gene. This chain joins TRBV28 and TRBJ2-5, with 7 positions matching TRBD1. Germline-derived CDR1 and CDR2 are MDHEN and SYDVKM. V dropped 11 bases and J dropped 3; count of bases not matched to a gene: 9. This CDR3 region has 13 residues. Incomplete CDR3 DNA: TGTGCCTGCGGAAGGGACAGCGAAGAGACC. As protein: CACGRDSEET. The whole CDR3 protein is CACGRDSEETQYF. Looking up the rest from reference TRBV28 and TRBJ2-5 gives the full variable domain: DVKVTQSSRYLVKRTGEKVFLECVQDMDHENMFWYRQDPGLGLRLIYFSYDVKMKEKGDIPEGYSVSREKKERFSLILESASTNQTSMYLCACGRDSEETQYFGPGTRLLVL.

With regard to this clone: The CDR3 is cut off 3 residues early in the read; its end comes from the germline J gene. The chain has TRBV4-2 and TRBJ2-5, with 9 positions matching TRBD2. The V segment lost 4 bases and the J segment 5 bases; nucleotides outside the gene matches: 8. CDR3 length: 15 residues. The germline V gene has CDR1 LGHNA and CDR2 YNFKEQ. The CDR3 spells CASSLLAGRGETQYF. Partial CDR3 DNA: TGTGCCAGCAGCCTCCTAGCGGGGCGGGGGGAGACC.

A word on this clone: The CDR3 is cut off 3 residues early in the read; its end comes from the germline J gene. This sequence joins TRBV20-1 and TRBJ1-4; 9 bases match TRBD1. The V gene's germline CDR1 is DFQATT and CDR2 SNEGSKA (reference sequence). J lost 8 bases, V lost 1 base, and 11 bases had no gene match. The CDR3 runs 16 residues. The CDR3: CSARGIEQGAREKLFF. The sequenced part of the CDR3 DNA is TGCAGTGCTAGAGGGATCGAACAGGGGGCGAGAGAAAAA.

Comments on this clone: The read is 3 residues too short to cover the CDR3 end, so that end is filled in from the germline J gene. The chain joins TRBV2 to TRBJ1-1; the D is unclear. V was shortened by 7 bases and J by 3 bases, with 9 bases between the two germline ends. The germline V gene encodes CDR1 SNHLY and CDR2 FYNNEI. CDR3 length: 12 amino acids. CDR3 sequence: CASNSQDTEAFF. The CDR3 bases that were read are TGTGCCAGCAACAGTCAAGACACTGAA. Looking up the rest from reference TRBV2 and TRBJ1-1 gives the full variable domain: EPEVTQTPSHQVTQMGQEVILRCVPISNHLYFYWYRQILGQKVEFLVSFYNNEISEKSEIFDDQFSVERPDGSNFTLKIRSTKLEDSAMYFCASNSQDTEAFFGQGTRLTVV.